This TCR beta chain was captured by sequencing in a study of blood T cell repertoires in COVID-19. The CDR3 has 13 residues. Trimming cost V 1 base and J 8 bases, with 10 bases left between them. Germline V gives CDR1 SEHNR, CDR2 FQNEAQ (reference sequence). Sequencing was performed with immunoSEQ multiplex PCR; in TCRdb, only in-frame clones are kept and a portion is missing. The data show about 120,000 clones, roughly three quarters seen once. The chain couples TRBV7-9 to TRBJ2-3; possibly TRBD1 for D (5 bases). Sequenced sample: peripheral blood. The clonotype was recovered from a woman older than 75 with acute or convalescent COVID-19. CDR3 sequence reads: CASSLENRGTQYF. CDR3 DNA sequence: TGTGCCAGCAGCTTAGAGAATAGGGGTACGCAGTATTTT.